Here is one TCR beta chain with its context. The CDR3 extends over 13 amino acids. Germline V gives CDR1 LGHDT, CDR2 YNNKEL (reference sequence). Trimming took 3 bases from V and 4 from J, leaving 9 bases between them. These data are taken from a study of blood T cell repertoires in COVID-19. The data were produced by immunoSEQ multiplex PCR, yet TCRdb's version contains in-frame clones alone and is incomplete. The repertoire holds roughly 100,000 clones, with 65% to 85% as singletons. This clonotype originated in a man in his 70s with active or convalescent COVID-19. This chain links TRBV3-1 (or the pseudogene TRBV3-2) with TRBJ1-1; D is unclear. The sequenced sample consisted of peripheral blood. CDR3 amino acids: CASSQSGVTEAFF. For the CDR3, the DNA is TGTGCCAGCAGCCAGTCGGGAGTCACTGAAGCTTTCTTT.